This T cell receptor beta chain appears in the sequencing data of a study of cytomegalovirus exposure and HLA in healthy donors. Use of 60 Vbeta and 13 Jbeta primers characterized the PCR. TCRdb's copy holds only in-frame clones and misses some; the assay was immunoSEQ multiplex PCR. The sample holds roughly 89,000 clones, approximately 72% seen once. Donors counted as nominally healthy when sampled, yet unrecorded immune exposures were likely. Findings and limits, study-wide: The authors later found TCR association rates varying by HLA locus, with DRB1 most and HLA-C fewest. The listing of 150 or so TCR beta chains classed them as cytomegalovirus-associated.

Regarding this clone: No antigen is known for it.

Looked up from germline, CDR1 is MNHEY and CDR2 is SMNVEV (reference sequence). CDR3 length equals 17 residues. V gave up 6 bases and J gave up 0 bases, with 17 bases separating them. The sample comprised PBMCs. The rearrangement joins TRBV27 to TRBJ1-4; the D gene is possibly TRBD1 (5 bases). The receptor's source is a man younger than 40 in good health and CMV-seropositive. The CDR3 loop is CASRGLGDGATNEKLFF. The CDR3 coding sequence is TGTGCCAGCAGGGGACTTGGGGACGGAGCAACTAATGAAAAACTGTTTTTT.